The subject of this entry is one T cell receptor beta chain. Its target antigen remains unknown. It has no much larger one-base neighbor in the sample; base qualities were not kept. The CDR3 regions of human TCRbeta chains were subjected to immunosequencing. Per the original workflow: TCRs in the repertoires were matched against a reference library of SARS-CoV-2-specific TCRs that had been generated with the MIRA antigen-specificity platform. Breadth meant the fraction of unique TCRs that were SARS-CoV-2-associated, whereas depth meant the fraction of total T cells that were SARS-CoV-2-associated. Each spike-specific TCR was assigned to its reactive spike region and to a CD4 or CD8 class using the MIRA data. Log10-transformed breadth and depth values were compared by one-way ANOVA with Sidak's multiple comparisons tests. TCRdb stores this immuneACCESS table with in-frame sequences only. Part of the clones is absent; in the studies checked, under half of the shortfall reflects unresolved V genes, and no reason is known for the rest. V and J calls and clone size are as listed in that table; D and trimming were resolved from the DNA. The sample table lists about 85,000 clones, 86% of them with a count of one. 7% of the sample is held by the ten biggest clonotypes.

This sample was taken from a study of T cell responses to AZD1222 COVID-19 vaccine listed by TCRdb under 2021. Describing the broader study: Because spike-specific TCR depth and breadth did not differ between the two schedules, AZD1222 recipients who got a second dose at roughly 4 weeks were pooled with those who got a second dose at roughly 12 weeks. A total of 240 or so trial participants underwent TCR sequencing, of whom about 200 had received two doses of AZD1222 and around 25 had received two doses of the MenACWY control vaccine. Trial participants were enrolled by age into subgroups of 18-55, 56-69 and 70-plus years, and roughly 160, 29 and 62 TCR-sequenced participants, respectively, were included in these subgroups. Paper-wide results and their limitations: Nearly half of unique spike-specific TCRs reportedly recognized epitopes outside regions mutated in the B.1.351 and B.1.1.7 variants. Because no day 14 peak-response samples were available, repertoires were characterized only after the peak T cell response. Conclusions about previously exposed vaccinees are limited because only a handful of AZD1222 recipients were SARS-CoV-2 seropositive at baseline. In the small 56-69-year group, the increase in depth fell short of significance, most likely because of low power. CD4 TCRs associated with the vaccine covered the entire spike protein, and the dominant responses were in regions 160-218 and 743-854. Participants were mostly white British and included more females than males, and it was suggested by the authors that clonal diversity may have been underestimated. After two AZD1222 doses, both the breadth and the depth of spike-specific TCRs were significantly higher than at day 0 and than in MenACWY recipients.

The time point label on this specimen signifies: baseline before first vaccination. Vaccinee samples were obtained from the UK trials COV001 and COV002, which included a single-blind randomized controlled phase 2/3 trial of AZD1222 (ChAdOx1 nCoV-19) in healthy adults. For TCRbeta chain sequencing, PBMC samples from trial participants were taken at day 0 and at day 28 after the second dose. Between the V and J ends, shortened by 7 bases and 4 bases respectively, the junction contains 13 bases. The germline V gene yields SQVTM for CDR1 and ANQGSEA for CDR2. The CDR3 numbers 12 residues from cysteine through phenylalanine. Only the CDR3 DNA is retained, 36 bases long and in frame from the first base.

The material was peripheral blood, obtained on day 0 of AZD1222 vaccination. In this chain, TRBV29-1 is recombined with TRBJ1-2, with a weak D call of TRBD1 (5 bases match). This receptor was taken from an adult in good health. The sequenced DNA is TGCAGCGCTACAGGAGGAGTCTATGGCTACACCTTC. Its protein is CSATGGVYGYTF.